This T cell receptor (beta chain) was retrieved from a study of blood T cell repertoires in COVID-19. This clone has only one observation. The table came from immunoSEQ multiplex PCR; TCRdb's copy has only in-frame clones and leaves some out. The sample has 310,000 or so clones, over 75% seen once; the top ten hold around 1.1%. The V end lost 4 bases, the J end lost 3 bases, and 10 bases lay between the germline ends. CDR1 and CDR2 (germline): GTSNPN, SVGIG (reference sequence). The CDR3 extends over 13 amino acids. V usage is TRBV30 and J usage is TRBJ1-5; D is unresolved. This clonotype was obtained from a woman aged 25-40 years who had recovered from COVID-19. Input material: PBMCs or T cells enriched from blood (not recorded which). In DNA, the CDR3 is TGTGCCTGGACTACAGATTCCAATCAGCCCCAGCATTTT. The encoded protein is CAWTTDSNQPQHF.